The clone carrying this T cell receptor beta chain appeared a few times. This sample is part of a study of relationships among human T cell subsets. V shed 5 bases and J 6 bases; nucleotides not matched to a gene: 9. This CDR3 comprises 16 residues. Germline V gives CDR1 SGHTA, CDR2 FQGNSA. TCR alpha and beta CDR3s were amplified from mRNA by semiquantitative ARM-PCR. Tagged nested gene-specific primers were used first, then communal superprimers amplified exponentially. MiXCR, applied by TCRdb to the multiplex PCR reads, yields one record per CDR3 protein. Of approximately 15,000 distinct CDR3 sequences in the sample, roughly 60% were seen once. CD4+CD25+ regulatory T cells came from anti-CD25 bead selection of positively selected CD4+ cells.

Sequences were obtained from Tregs sorted from blood. This receptor was obtained from a man aged 40-49 years in good health. V is TRBV7-2 and J is TRBJ2-7; TRBD2 aligns across 14 bases. CDR3 residues: CASSAHPGLAGVEQYF. In nucleotides, the CDR3 is TGTGCCAGCAGCGCTCACCCGGGACTAGCGGGAGTCGAGCAGTACTTC.